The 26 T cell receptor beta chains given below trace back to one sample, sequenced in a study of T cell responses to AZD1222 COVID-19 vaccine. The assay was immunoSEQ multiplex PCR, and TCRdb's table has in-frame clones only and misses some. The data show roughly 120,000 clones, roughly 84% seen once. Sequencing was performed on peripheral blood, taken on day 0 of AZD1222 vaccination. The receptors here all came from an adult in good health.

The CDR3: CASSLDSWGLGYTF. The CDR3, as DNA: TGCGCCAGCAGCTTGGACTCATGGGGGCTTGGCTACACCTTC. The chain is built from TRBV5-1 and TRBJ1-2, with D possibly matching TRBD1 (6 bases). The CDR3 has 14 residues. The V end was cut by 0 bases, the J end by 7 bases, with 13 bases between. Germline values: CDR1 SGHRS, CDR2 YFSETQ.

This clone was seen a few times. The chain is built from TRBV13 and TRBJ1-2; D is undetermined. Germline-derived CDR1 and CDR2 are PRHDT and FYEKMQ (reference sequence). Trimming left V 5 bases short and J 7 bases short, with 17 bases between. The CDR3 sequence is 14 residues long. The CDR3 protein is CASSPGNTLIGYTF. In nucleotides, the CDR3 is TGTGCCAGCAGCCCGGGCAACACCCTCATTGGCTACACCTTC.

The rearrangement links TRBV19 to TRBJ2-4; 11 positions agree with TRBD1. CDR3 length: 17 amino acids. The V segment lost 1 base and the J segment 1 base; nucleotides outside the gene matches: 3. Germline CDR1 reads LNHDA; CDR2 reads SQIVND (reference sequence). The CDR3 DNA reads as TGTGCCAGTAGTATAGCCGGGACAGGGGGGGCCAAAAACATTCAGTACTTC. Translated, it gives CASSIAGTGGAKNIQYF. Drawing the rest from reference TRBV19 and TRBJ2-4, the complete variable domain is DGGITQSPKYLFRKEGQNVTLSCEQNLNHDAMYWYRQDPGQGLRLIYYSQIVNDFQKGDIAEGYSVSREKKESFPLTVTSAQKNPTAFYLCASSIAGTGGAKNIQYFGAGTRLSVL.

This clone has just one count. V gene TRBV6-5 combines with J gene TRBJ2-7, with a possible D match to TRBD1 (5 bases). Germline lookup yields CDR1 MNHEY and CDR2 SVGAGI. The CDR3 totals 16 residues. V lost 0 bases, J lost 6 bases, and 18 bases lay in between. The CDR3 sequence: CASSYSIIQGIGEQYF. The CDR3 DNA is TGTGCCAGCAGTTACTCGATTATTCAGGGAATTGGCGAGCAGTACTTC.

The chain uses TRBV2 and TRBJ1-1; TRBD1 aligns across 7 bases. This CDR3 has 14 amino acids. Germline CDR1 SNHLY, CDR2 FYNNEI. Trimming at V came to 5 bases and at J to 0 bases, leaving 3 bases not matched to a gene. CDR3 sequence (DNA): TGTGCCAGCAGTAAGACAGGGATGAACACTGAAGCTTTCTTT. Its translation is CASSKTGMNTEAFF.

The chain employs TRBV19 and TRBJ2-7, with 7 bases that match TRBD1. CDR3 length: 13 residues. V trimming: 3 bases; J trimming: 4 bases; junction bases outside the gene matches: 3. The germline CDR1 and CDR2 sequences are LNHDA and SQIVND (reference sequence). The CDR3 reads CASSIGTAYEQYF. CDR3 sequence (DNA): TGTGCCAGTAGTATCGGGACAGCTTACGAGCAGTACTTC. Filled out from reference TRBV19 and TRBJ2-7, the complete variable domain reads DGGITQSPKYLFRKEGQNVTLSCEQNLNHDAMYWYRQDPGQGLRLIYYSQIVNDFQKGDIAEGYSVSREKKESFPLTVTSAQKNPTAFYLCASSIGTAYEQYFGPGTRLTVT.

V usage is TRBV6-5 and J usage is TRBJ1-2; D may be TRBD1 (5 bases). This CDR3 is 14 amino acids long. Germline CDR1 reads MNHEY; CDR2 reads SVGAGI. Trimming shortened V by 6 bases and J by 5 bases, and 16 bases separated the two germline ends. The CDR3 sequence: CASSLDRVKYGYTF. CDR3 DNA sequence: TGTGCCAGCAGCCTTGACAGAGTAAAGTATGGCTACACCTTC.

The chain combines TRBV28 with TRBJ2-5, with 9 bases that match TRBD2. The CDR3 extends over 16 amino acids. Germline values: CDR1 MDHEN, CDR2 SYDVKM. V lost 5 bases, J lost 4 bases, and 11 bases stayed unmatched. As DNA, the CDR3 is TGTGCCAGCAGTCTAGCCGGGACTAGCAGGGTAGAGACCCAGTACTTC. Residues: CASSLAGTSRVETQYF.

CDR3 bases: TGCGCCAGCAGTTTGAACTACCGCACAGATACGCAGTATTTT. As protein: CASSLNYRTDTQYF. The V and J genes are TRBV10-1 and TRBJ2-3; D unclear. The germline CDR1 and CDR2 sequences are WNHNN and SYGVQD (reference sequence). CDR3 length: 14 residues. Trimming shortened V by 5 bases and J by 1 base, and 10 bases separated the two germline ends.

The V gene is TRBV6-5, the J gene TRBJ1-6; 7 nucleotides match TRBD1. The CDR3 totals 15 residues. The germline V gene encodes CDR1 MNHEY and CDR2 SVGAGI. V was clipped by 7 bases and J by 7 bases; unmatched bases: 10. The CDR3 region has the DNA TGTGCCAGCACCGCCCAAACAGGGGAGAATTCACCCCTCCACTTT. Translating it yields CASTAQTGENSPLHF.

CDR3 sequence reads: CASSAPGTIAINEQFF. The DNA of the CDR3 is TGTGCCAGTAGTGCACCCGGGACAATTGCGATCAATGAGCAGTTCTTC. The chain links TRBV19 to TRBJ2-1; TRBD1 is a possible D gene (6 bases). Germline CDR1 LNHDA, CDR2 SQIVND (reference sequence). The V end was cut by 5 bases, the J end by 6 bases, with 20 bases between. The CDR3 runs 16 residues.

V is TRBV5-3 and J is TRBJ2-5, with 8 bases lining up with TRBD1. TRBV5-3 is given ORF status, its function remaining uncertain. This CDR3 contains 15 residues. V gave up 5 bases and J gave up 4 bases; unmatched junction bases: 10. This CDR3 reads CARRGTGPWGETQYF. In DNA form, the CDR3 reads TGTGCCAGAAGGGGGACAGGACCCTGGGGAGAGACCCAGTACTTC.

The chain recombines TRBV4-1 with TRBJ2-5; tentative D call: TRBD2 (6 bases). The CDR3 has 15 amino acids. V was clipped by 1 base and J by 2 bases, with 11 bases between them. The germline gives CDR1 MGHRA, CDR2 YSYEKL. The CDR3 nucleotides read TGCGCCAGCAGCCAAGGAGGACTAAGACAAGAGACCCAGTACTTC. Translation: CASSQGGLRQETQYF.

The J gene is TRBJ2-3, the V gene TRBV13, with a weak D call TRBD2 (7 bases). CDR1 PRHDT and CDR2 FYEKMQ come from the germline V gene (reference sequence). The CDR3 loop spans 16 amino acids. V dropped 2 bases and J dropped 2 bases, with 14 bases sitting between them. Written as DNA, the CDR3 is TGTGCCAGCAGCTTAAGTCCGGGGGGCTTCACAGATACGCAGTATTTT. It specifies CASSLSPGGFTDTQYF.

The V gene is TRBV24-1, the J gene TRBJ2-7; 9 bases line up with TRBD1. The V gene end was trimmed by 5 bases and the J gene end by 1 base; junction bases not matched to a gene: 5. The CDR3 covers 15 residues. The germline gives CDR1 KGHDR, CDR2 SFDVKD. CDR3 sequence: CATSGPGTGSYEQYF. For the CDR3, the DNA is TGTGCCACCAGTGGGCCCGGGACAGGGTCCTACGAGCAGTACTTC.

The CDR3 DNA follows: TGTGCCAGCAGCTCTTGGGCAGGGACAGGTGAGCAGTTCTTC. This sequence encodes CASSSWAGTGEQFF. The chain has TRBV7-3 and TRBJ2-1; 8 nucleotides match TRBD1. This CDR3 has 14 residues. V lost 4 bases, J lost 9 bases, and 8 bases stayed unmatched. The V gene's germline CDR1 is SGHTA and CDR2 FQGTGA.

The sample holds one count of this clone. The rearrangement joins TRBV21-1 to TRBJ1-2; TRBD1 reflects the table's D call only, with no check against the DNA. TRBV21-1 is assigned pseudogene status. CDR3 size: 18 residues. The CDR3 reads CASSKAGMDRSTNYGYTF. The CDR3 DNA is TGTGCCAGCAGCAAAGCAGGTATGGACAGGAGTACTAACTATGGCTACACCTTC.

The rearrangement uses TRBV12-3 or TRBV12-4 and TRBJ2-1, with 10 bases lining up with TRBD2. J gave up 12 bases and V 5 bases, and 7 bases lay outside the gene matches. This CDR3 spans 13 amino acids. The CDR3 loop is CASSPSSGSPQFF. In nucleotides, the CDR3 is TGTGCCAGCAGTCCCTCTAGCGGGAGCCCGCAGTTCTTC.

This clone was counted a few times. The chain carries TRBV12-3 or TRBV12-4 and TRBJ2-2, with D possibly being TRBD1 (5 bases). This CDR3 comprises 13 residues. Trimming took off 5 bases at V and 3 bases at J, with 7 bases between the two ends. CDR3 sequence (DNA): TGTGCCAGCAGTATACAGGACACCGGGGAGCTGTTTTTT. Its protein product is CASSIQDTGELFF.

The CDR3 sequence is CASSQQGGFTEAFF. The CDR3 DNA follows: TGTGCCAGCAGTCAACAGGGGGGGTTCACTGAAGCTTTCTTT. V is TRBV6-5 and J is TRBJ1-1; 8 bases align to TRBD1. This CDR3 contains 14 residues. Germline CDR1 MNHEY, CDR2 SVGAGI. J lost 4 bases, V lost 5 bases, and 6 bases had no gene match.

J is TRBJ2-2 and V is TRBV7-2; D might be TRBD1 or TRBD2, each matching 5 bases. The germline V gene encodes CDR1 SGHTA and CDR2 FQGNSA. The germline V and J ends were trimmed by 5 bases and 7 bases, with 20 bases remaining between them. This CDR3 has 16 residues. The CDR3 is CASSENAGTFYGELFF. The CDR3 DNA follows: TGTGCCAGCAGCGAAAACGCCGGGACGTTCTACGGGGAGCTGTTTTTT.

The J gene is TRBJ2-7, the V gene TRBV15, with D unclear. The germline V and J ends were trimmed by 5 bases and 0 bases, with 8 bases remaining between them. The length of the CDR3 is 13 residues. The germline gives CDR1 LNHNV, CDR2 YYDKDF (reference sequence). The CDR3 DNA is TGTGCCACCAGCGACGGTAGCTCCTACGAGCAGTACTTC. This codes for CATSDGSSYEQYF.

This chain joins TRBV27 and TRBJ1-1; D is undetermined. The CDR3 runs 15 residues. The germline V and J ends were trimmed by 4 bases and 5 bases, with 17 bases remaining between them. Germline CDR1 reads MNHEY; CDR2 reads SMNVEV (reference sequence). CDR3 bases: TGTGCCAGCAGTTCCACCCGACGGGAGGGAACTGAAGCTTTCTTT. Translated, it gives CASSSTRREGTEAFF.

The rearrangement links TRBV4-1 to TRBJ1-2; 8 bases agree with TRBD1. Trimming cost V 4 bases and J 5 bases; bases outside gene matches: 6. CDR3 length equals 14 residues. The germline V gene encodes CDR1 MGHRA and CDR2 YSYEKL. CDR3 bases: TGCGCCAGCAGCCTTGGACAGGGACTATATGGCTACACCTTC. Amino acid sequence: CASSLGQGLYGYTF.

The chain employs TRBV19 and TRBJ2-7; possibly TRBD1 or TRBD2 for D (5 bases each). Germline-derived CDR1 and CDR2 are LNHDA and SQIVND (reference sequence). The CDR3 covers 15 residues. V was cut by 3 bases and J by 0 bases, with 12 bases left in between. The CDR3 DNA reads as TGTGCCAGTAGTATGGGGGAAAGCAGCTCCTACGAGCAGTACTTC. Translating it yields CASSMGESSSYEQYF.

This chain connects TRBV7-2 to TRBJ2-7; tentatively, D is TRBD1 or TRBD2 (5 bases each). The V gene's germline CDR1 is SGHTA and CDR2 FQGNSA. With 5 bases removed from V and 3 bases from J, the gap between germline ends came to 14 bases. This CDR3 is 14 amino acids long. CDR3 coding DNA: TGTGCCAGCAGCGTCAACCGGGACCACTACGAGCAGTACTTC. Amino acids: CASSVNRDHYEQYF.